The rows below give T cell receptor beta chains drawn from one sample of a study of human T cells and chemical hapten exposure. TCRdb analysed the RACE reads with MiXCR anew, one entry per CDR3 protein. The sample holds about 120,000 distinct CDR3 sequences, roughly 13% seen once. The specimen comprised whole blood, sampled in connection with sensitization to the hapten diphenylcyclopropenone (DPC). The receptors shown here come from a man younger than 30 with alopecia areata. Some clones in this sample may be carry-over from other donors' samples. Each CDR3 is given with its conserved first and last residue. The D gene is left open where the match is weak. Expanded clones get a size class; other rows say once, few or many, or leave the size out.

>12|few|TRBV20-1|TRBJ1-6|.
TGCAGCCCCGGGGGGGGTAATTCACCCCTCCACTTT
CSPGGGNSPLHF
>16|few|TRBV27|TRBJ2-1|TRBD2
TGTGCCAGCAGTTTAGCGGGACTAGCGGGGCAAGTTGAGCAGTTCTTC
CASSLAGLAGQVEQFF
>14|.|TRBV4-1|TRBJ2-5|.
TGCGCCAGCAGCGCACAGGGACGGCGGGAGACCCAGTACTTC
CASSAQGRRETQYF
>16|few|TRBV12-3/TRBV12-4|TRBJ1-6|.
TGTGCCAGCAGTGCGTTCCCAGGGAAAAGTAATTCACCCCTCCACTTT
CASSAFPGKSNSPLHF
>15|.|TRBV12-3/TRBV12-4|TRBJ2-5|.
TGTGCCAGCAGTTTAGATAGGTCCAGCGAAGAGACCCAGTACTTC
CASSLDRSSEETQYF
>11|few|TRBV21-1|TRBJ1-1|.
TGTGCCAGCAAAGCAGGCCGTGAAGCTTTCTTT
CASKAGREAFF
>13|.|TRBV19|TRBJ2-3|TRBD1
TGTGCCAGCCGACAGGGGGCCTCAGATACGCAGTATTTT
CASRQGASDTQYF
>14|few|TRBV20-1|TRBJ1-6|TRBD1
TGCAGTGCTCGAAGGACAGGGGATAATTCACCCCTCCACTTT
CSARRTGDNSPLHF
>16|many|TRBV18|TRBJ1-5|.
TGTGCCAGCTCACCCGGGACTCCAACAGGGCATCAGCCCCAGCATTTT
CASSPGTPTGHQPQHF
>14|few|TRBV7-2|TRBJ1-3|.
TGTGCCAGCAGCTTATCAACAGGGAGAAACACCATATATTTT
CASSLSTGRNTIYF
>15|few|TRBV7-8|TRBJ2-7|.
TGTGCCAGCAGCTTAGGGGACGGGGGACTCTACGAGCAGTACTTC
CASSLGDGGLYEQYF
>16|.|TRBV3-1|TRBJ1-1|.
TGTGCCAGCAGCCCCGGGGGAGGGGGAACGGGGACTGAAGCTTTCTTT
CASSPGGGGTGTEAFF
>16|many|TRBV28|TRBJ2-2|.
TGTGCCAGCAGTCCTAAAACAGGGTTGCGAACCGGGGAGCTGTTTTTT
CASSPKTGLRTGELFF
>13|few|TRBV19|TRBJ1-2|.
TGTGCCAGTAGTAGTCCAGCTAACTATGGCTACACCTTC
CASSSPANYGYTF
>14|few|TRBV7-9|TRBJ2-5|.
TGTGCCAGCAGCTTATCGAGAGGGTATGAGACCCAGTACTTC
CASSLSRGYETQYF
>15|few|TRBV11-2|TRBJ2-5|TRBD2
TGTGCCAGCAGCTTACTTCGGGGGGGCAGAGAGACCCAGTACTTC
CASSLLRGGRETQYF
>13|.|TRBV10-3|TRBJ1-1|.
TGTGCCATCAGTGAGGCAGGGCCGAATGAAGCTTTCTTT
CAISEAGPNEAFF
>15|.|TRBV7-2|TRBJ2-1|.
TGTGCCAGCACCCCACTAAAGGCTAGCTACAATGAGCAGTTCTTC
CASTPLKASYNEQFF
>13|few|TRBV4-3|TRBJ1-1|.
TGCGCCAGCAGCCAAGATCTACAGGGAGAAGCTTTCTTT
CASSQDLQGEAFF
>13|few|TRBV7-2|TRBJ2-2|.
TGTGCCAGCAGCTTAGGACCGGACGGGGAGCTGTTTTTT
CASSLGPDGELFF
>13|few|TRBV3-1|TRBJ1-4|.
TGTGCCAGCAGCCAAGAAGGGGTGGAAAAACTGTTTTTT
CASSQEGVEKLFF
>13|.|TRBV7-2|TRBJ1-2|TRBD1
TGTGCCAGCAGTTCGACAGGGCTCTATGGCTACACCTTC
CASSSTGLYGYTF
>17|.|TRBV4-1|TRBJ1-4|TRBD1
TGCGCCAGCAACCCTGTATCGACAGGGGGCAGGAGGGAAAAACTGTTTTTT
CASNPVSTGGRREKLFF
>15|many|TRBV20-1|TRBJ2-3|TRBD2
TGCAGCGCCTCCGGGCTAGCGGGGGGAGCAGATACGCAGTATTTT
CSASGLAGGADTQYF
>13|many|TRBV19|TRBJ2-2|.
TGTGCCAGTCCCGCTAGGAACACCGGGGAGCTGTTTTTT
CASPARNTGELFF
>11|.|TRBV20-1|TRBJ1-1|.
TGCAGTGCTAGAGATGAGGGTGAAGCTTTCTTT
CSARDEGEAFF
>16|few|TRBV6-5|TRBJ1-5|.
TGTGCCAGCAGAGCGGGGAACAGCTATAGCAATCAGCCCCAGCATTTT
CASRAGNSYSNQPQHF
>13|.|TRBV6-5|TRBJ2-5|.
TGTGCCAGCGGTTGGGGGTACCAAGAGACCCAGTACTTC
CASGWGYQETQYF
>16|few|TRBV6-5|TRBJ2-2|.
TGTGCCAGCACCCAAAAAAAGACAGCGAACACCGGGGAGCTGTTTTTT
CASTQKKTANTGELFF
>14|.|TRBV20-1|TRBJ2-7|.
TGCAGTGCTAGTTCCGGGCGGGAACTCTACGAGCAGTACTTC
CSASSGRELYEQYF
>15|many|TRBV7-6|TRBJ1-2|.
TGTGCCAGCAGCTTAGGGCCCCCGCTTAACTATGGCTACACCTTC
CASSLGPPLNYGYTF
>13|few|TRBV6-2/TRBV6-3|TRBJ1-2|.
TGTGCCAGCAGTTACACCACGATGGATGGCTACACCTTC
CASSYTTMDGYTF
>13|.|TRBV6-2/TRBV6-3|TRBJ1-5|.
TGTGCCAGCGGAGTATTCGTCAATCAGCCCCAGCATTTT
CASGVFVNQPQHF
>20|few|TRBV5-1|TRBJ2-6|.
TGCGCCAGCAGCTTGTCCCTTCGGGGGCGAGACTACTCTGGGGCCAACGTCCTGACTTTC
CASSLSLRGRDYSGANVLTF
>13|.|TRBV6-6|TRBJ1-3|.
TGTGCCAGCAGTTCCTCCGACGGGGCGACCATATATTTT
CASSSSDGATIYF
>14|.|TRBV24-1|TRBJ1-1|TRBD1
TGTGCCACCAGTGATTTGGGACAGGGGGCTTTAACTTTCTTT
CATSDLGQGALTFF
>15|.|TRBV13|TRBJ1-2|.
TGTGCCAGCAGCTTAGGCACCAGCATTAACTATGGCTACACCTTC
CASSLGTSINYGYTF
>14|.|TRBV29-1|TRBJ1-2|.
TGCAGCGTGGAGGAACAGAACTCTATATATGGCTACACCTTC
CSVEEQNSIYGYTF
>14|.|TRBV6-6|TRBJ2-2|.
TGTGCCAGCAGTCTGGTCACTACCACCGGGGAGCTGTTTTTT
CASSLVTTTGELFF
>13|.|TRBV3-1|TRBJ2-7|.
TGTGCCAGCGGGGGGACTTTTACCTACGAGCAGTACTTC
CASGGTFTYEQYF
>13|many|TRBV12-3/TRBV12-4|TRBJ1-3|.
TGTGCCAGCAGTACCCAGGGTGGAAACACCATATATTTT
CASSTQGGNTIYF
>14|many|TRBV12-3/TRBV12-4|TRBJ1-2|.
TGTGCCAGCAGCTCTTTTCGGAGCTTCTATGGCTACACCTTC
CASSSFRSFYGYTF